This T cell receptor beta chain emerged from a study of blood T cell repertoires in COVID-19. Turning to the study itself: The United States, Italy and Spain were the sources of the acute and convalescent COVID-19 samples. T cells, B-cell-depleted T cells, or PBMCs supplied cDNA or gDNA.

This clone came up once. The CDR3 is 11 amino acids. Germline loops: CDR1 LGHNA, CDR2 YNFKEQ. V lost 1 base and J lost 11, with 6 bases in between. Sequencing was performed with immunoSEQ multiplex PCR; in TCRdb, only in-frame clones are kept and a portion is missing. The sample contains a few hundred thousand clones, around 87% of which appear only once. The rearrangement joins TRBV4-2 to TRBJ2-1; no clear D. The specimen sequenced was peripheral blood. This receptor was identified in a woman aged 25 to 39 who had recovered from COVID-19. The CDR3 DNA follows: TGTGCCAGCAGCCAAGGTGCTAAGCAGTTCTTC. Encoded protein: CASSQGAKQFF.